This T cell receptor beta chain was obtained from a study of Ad26.COV2.S vaccination and SARS-CoV-2 variants (dated by TCRdb to about 2021). Study-wide context: Donors in the vaccine arm were drawn from COV1001, a phase I-IIa trial of Ad26.COV2.S in healthy adults that was multicentre, randomized, double-blind and placebo-controlled. Ad26.COV2.S was given intramuscularly at 5x10^10 or 1x10^11 viral particles, as a single shot or as two shots 56 days apart. The specificity and breadth of SARS-CoV-2-reactive T cell receptors after Ad26.COV2.S vaccination were assessed by TCRbeta repertoire sequencing. A total of about 30 samples were included in the TCR-sequenced set, comprising 19 Ad26.COV2.S vaccine recipients, 5 placebo recipients and 8 SARS-CoV-2 convalescent individuals. Participants in the trial were split at random into five groups of five each, receiving low-dose or high-dose Ad26.COV2.S once or twice, or else placebo on both occasions. Blinding of investigators to trial group allocation was maintained during experiments and outcome assessment. General findings and caveats noted by the study authors: After vaccination, spike-specific CD8+ and CD4+ T cell responses were reported to show substantial breadth. The study was not powered to compare responses between vaccine doses or regimens. According to the authors, total T cell responses may have been underestimated by the TCR breadth and depth analyses. Non-spike TCR breadth was comparable between vaccine and placebo recipients, consistent with the vaccine containing only spike. Compared with placebo recipients, Ad26.COV2.S recipients showed higher spike-specific TCR breadth (P = 0.0014).

Regarding this clone: Its binding antigen is unknown. Nothing much larger sits one base from this clone, and base qualities are not available. This specimen includes other DNA sequences encoding the same CDR3.

According to the study, the label for this sample's treatment or condition signals: around 19 received Ad26.COV2.S at low or high dose, single or two shots; five or six received placebo; per-sample allocation not given. For vaccine and placebo recipients, repertoires were sequenced using samples collected on day 63 after the first injection. Cohort 1b enrolled about 25 adults aged 18-55 years at a single site in Boston, USA, between 29 July and 7 August 2020. As a vaccine, Ad26.COV2.S was a replication-incompetent adenovirus type 26 vector that expressed a prefusion-stabilized SARS-CoV-2 spike protein derived from the original Wuhan strain. TCRbeta CDR3 regions were sequenced with the immunoSEQ Assay. After extraction, genomic DNA underwent amplification by bias-controlled multiplex PCR, followed by high-throughput sequencing. The authors processed their data as follows. To quantify the absolute abundance of every unique TCRbeta CDR3 region, sequences were collapsed and filtered. T cell fraction was estimated by normalizing TCRbeta template counts to usable DNA, which was measured by amplifying reference genes present in all nucleated cells. Repertoire TCRs were annotated as SARS-CoV-2-specific by exact matching of V gene, CDR3 amino acid sequence and J gene to a known reactive TCR set. The reference SARS-CoV-2 TCR set was derived from MIRA and filtered for enrichment in COVID-19-positive ImmuneCODE repertoires, a step that removed public or cross-reactive TCRs. Using the MIRA antigens, annotated TCRs were further analysed by specific ORF or by position within an ORF. Breadth was defined as annotated unique rearrangements over total unique productive rearrangements; depth was the summed frequency of those rearrangements. Two-sided Wilcoxon rank-sum tests were applied when comparing TCR breadth between groups. Imported from immuneACCESS, the table was reduced by TCRdb to in-frame sequences with V and J called. These copies leave out some clones; in studies compared against another copy, an unresolved V gene accounts for under half, and the cause of the remainder is not known. From that table come the V and J calls and clone size; the DNA was used to work out D and trimming. The sample table lists hundreds of thousands of clones, 89% of them with a count of one. About 1.5% of the sample goes to the ten largest clones.

CDR1 and CDR2 are read off the germline V gene (reference sequence) as SGHNT and YYREEE. Including the terminal cysteine and phenylalanine, the CDR3 comprises 14 residues. Left in the record is the CDR3 DNA by itself, 42 bases read in frame from the first base. Germline trimming amounts to 6 bases on V and 4 bases on J, with 3 as the count of junction bases outside the gene matches. Sequencing was performed on peripheral blood, taken in a trial of Ad26.COV2.S vaccine versus placebo. The rearranged segments are TRBV5-4 and TRBJ2-1; 11 junctional bases match TRBD2. This sequence was found in a person aged 18-65 years who received the Ad26.COV2.S COVID-19 vaccine or a placebo. The CDR3 sequence is CASTGTSGYNEQFF. Read as DNA, the sequence is TGTGCCAGCACCGGGACTAGCGGATACAATGAGCAGTTCTTC.